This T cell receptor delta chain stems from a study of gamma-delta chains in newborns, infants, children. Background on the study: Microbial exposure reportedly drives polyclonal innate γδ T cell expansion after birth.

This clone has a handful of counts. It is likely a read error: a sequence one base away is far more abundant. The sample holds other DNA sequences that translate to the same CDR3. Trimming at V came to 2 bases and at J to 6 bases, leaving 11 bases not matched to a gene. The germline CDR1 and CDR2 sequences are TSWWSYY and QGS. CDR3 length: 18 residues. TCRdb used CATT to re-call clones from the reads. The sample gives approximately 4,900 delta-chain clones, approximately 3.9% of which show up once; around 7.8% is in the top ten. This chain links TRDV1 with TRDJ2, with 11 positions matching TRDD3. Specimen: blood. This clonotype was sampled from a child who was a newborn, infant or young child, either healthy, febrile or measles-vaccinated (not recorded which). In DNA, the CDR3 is TGTGCTCTTGGGGAAGCCTTCCTACTGGGGGATAGGGCAGCACAACTCTTCTTT. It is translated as CALGEAFLLGDRAAQLFF.